Each of the 32 T cell receptor beta chains below was sequenced from the same sample in a study of blood T cell repertoires in COVID-19. Sequencing was performed with immunoSEQ multiplex PCR; in TCRdb, only in-frame clones are kept and a portion is missing. The sample consists of around 20,000 clones, around 90% of them appearing once. The sequenced sample was peripheral blood. The receptors here all came from a human donor in a cohort sampled during active COVID-19.

The table lists this clone with a count of one. The CDR3 DNA reads TGTGCCAGCAGACCGGGGGGGAAGAATCAGCCCCAGCATTTT. Amino acid sequence: CASRPGGKNQPQHF. The chain employs TRBV6-5 and TRBJ1-5, with TRBD1 as a possible D gene (5 bases). CDR1 is MNHEY, CDR2 SVGAGI, per germline. The CDR3 has 14 residues. V gave up 6 bases and J gave up 4 bases, with 13 bases separating them.

The chain has TRBV2 and TRBJ1-6, with 10 positions matching TRBD1. The CDR3 length is 14 residues. Germline loops: CDR1 SNHLY, CDR2 FYNNEI. V dropped 6 bases and J dropped 12; count of bases not matched to a gene: 8. The CDR3 loop is CASRRQGAHGPLHF. CDR3 coding DNA: TGTGCCAGCAGGAGACAGGGGGCGCATGGACCCCTCCACTTT.

The chain links TRBV7-9 to TRBJ1-1; D is uncertain. The CDR3 has 12 residues. Per the germline V gene, CDR1 is SEHNR and CDR2 is FQNEAQ (reference sequence). V was cut by 5 bases and J by 7 bases, with 11 bases left in between. CDR3 nucleotide sequence: TGTGCCAGCAGCACACAAGAGGGTGAAGCTTTCTTT. Encoded protein: CASSTQEGEAFF.

The chain uses TRBV3-1 (or the pseudogene TRBV3-2) and TRBJ1-5, with unresolved D. CDR3 length: 14 residues. Germline CDR1 is LGHDT and CDR2 is YNNKEL (reference sequence). V was shortened by 1 base and J by 3 bases, with 7 bases between the two germline ends. Here the CDR3 reads CASSQAGNNQPQHF. The CDR3 DNA sequence: TGTGCCAGCAGCCAAGCGGGGAACAATCAGCCCCAGCATTTT.

This clone was counted a few times. The genes are TRBV27 and TRBJ2-7; maybe TRBD2 (5 bases). Trimming pared 4 bases from V and 7 bases from J, leaving 11 bases between. The CDR3 has 12 amino acids. Germline V gives CDR1 MNHEY, CDR2 SMNVEV (reference sequence). CDR3 amino acids: CASSSVGREQYF. CDR3 nucleotides: TGTGCCAGCAGTTCAGTTGGGAGAGAGCAGTACTTC.

The chain joins TRBV9 to TRBJ2-7; TRBD1 agrees at 7 bases. The CDR3 runs to 14 residues. The V segment lost 2 bases and the J segment 6 bases; nucleotides outside the gene matches: 8. Germline values: CDR1 SGDLS, CDR2 YYNGEE. CDR3 region: CASSVGQDGREQYF. The CDR3 DNA reads as TGTGCCAGCAGCGTCGGACAGGATGGACGCGAGCAGTACTTC.

In nucleotides, the CDR3 is TGTGCCAGCAGTTACGCTCCAACATCAGGGGAGCTGTTTTTT. Translation gives CASSYAPTSGELFF. This chain links TRBV6-5 with TRBJ2-2; D is unresolved. The CDR3 consists of 14 residues. CDR1 MNHEY and CDR2 SVGAGI come from the germline V gene. The V and J ends lost 2 bases and 8 bases respectively, with 12 bases between them.

The V gene is TRBV29-1, the J gene TRBJ2-5; 8 bases are a match to TRBD1. The CDR3 is made up of 13 amino acids. From germline, CDR1 is SQVTM and CDR2 ANQGSEA. Trimming at V came to 5 bases and at J to 5 bases, leaving 7 bases not matched to a gene. This CDR3 is CSVRQGTRETQYF. DNA for the CDR3: TGCAGCGTTCGACAGGGGACTCGGGAGACCCAGTACTTC.

The rearrangement uses TRBV5-1 and TRBJ1-6; TRBD1 is a possible D gene (5 bases). V was trimmed by 1 base and J by 3 bases, leaving 8 bases between them. The germline gives CDR1 SGHRS, CDR2 YFSETQ. CDR3 length equals 15 residues. CDR3 in DNA: TGCGCCAGCAGCTTGTACCAGGGCTATAATTCACCCCTCCACTTT. It translates to CASSLYQGYNSPLHF.

This chain joins TRBV28 and TRBJ1-5; D is possibly TRBD1 (5 bases). The V gene's germline CDR1 is MDHEN and CDR2 SYDVKM. V lost 11 bases to trimming and J lost 3 bases, with 11 bases between them. This CDR3 contains 12 residues. Here the CDR3 reads CAVDRNNQPQHF. DNA of the CDR3: TGTGCCGTCGACAGAAACAATCAGCCCCAGCATTTT.

V usage is TRBV10-3 and J usage is TRBJ1-1; 10 positions agree with TRBD1. This CDR3 contains 13 residues. The germline CDR1 and CDR2 sequences are ENHRY and SYGVKD. J gave up 7 bases and V 2 bases, and 1 base lay outside the gene matches. The CDR3 DNA reads TGTGCCATCAGTGAGGGACAGGGGGGTGAAGCTTTCTTT. It codes for CAISEGQGGEAFF.

The chain is built from TRBV28 and TRBJ2-7; 10 nucleotides match TRBD1. The CDR3 runs 17 residues. V trimming: 4 bases; J trimming: 2 bases; junction bases outside the gene matches: 11. Looked up from germline, CDR1 is MDHEN and CDR2 is SYDVKM. CDR3 coding DNA: TGTGCCAGCAGTTCACTCCCACGGACAGGGGGAACCTACGAGCAGTACTTC. This codes for CASSSLPRTGGTYEQYF.

Only one count was recorded for this clone. J is TRBJ1-5 and V is TRBV28; D is possibly TRBD1 (5 bases). The CDR3 is 17 residues long. CDR1 is MDHEN, CDR2 SYDVKM, per germline. The germline V and J ends were trimmed by 4 bases and 0 bases, with 16 bases remaining between them. Written as DNA, the CDR3 is TGTGCCAGCAGTTCGCAGGGTTCTGGATATAGCAATCAGCCCCAGCATTTT. Protein product: CASSSQGSGYSNQPQHF.

This sequence joins TRBV3-1 (or the pseudogene TRBV3-2) and TRBJ1-1; tentative D call: TRBD1 (5 bases). The CDR3 is 16 residues long. Germline assignment: CDR1 LGHDT and CDR2 YNNKEL (reference sequence). The germline V and J ends were trimmed by 7 bases and 4 bases, with 22 bases remaining between them. The CDR3 bases are TGTGCCAGCACCCCAGGCAAGAGGGGAGCGGGCACTGAAGCTTTCTTT. This codes for CASTPGKRGAGTEAFF.

CDR3 in DNA: TGTGCCAGCAGCCTCGGACTAGCGGGAGCAGAGACCCAGTACTTC. Translated, it gives CASSLGLAGAETQYF. This chain connects TRBV3-1 (or the pseudogene TRBV3-2) to TRBJ2-5; TRBD2 aligns across 13 bases. Looked up from germline, CDR1 is LGHDT and CDR2 is YNNKEL (reference sequence). Unmatched junction bases numbered 3, after V lost 4 bases and J lost 4 bases. This CDR3 has 15 residues.

This clone occurred a few times. The chain uses TRBV19 and TRBJ1-5; 9 bases are shared with TRBD1. The length of the CDR3 is 16 residues. J gave up 2 bases and V 2 bases, and 4 bases lay outside the gene matches. Looked up from germline, CDR1 is LNHDA and CDR2 is SQIVND (reference sequence). As DNA, the CDR3 is TGTGCCAGTAGTATAAAAGGGGACAGGGGCAATCAGCCCCAGCATTTT. Its protein product is CASSIKGDRGNQPQHF.

This clone was seen a few times. This sequence joins TRBV27 and TRBJ1-6; the match to TRBD1 covers 8 bases. There are 15 residues in the CDR3. Germline assignment: CDR1 MNHEY and CDR2 SMNVEV (reference sequence). Trimming at V came to 5 bases and at J to 8 bases, leaving 8 bases not matched to a gene. CDR3 in amino acids: CASSRGGQGYSPLHF. The CDR3 region has the DNA TGTGCCAGCAGTCGAGGCGGACAGGGTTATTCACCCCTCCACTTT.

This chain connects TRBV9 to TRBJ2-1; no clear D gene. CDR1 is SGDLS, CDR2 YYNGEE, per germline. CDR3 length equals 15 residues. V was clipped by 2 bases and J by 0 bases, with 9 bases between them. The CDR3 loop is CASSVLPSSYNEQFF. The CDR3 DNA sequence: TGTGCCAGCAGCGTGCTACCAAGCTCCTACAATGAGCAGTTCTTC.

The chain carries TRBV5-6 and TRBJ2-5; D remains unclear. The CDR3 runs 14 residues. Per the germline V gene, CDR1 is SGHDT and CDR2 is YYEEEE. V was pared by 0 bases and J by 5 bases, with 11 bases between. The CDR3 sequence is CASSLARRWETQYF. Here the CDR3 DNA reads TGTGCCAGCAGCTTGGCGCGGCGCTGGGAGACCCAGTACTTC. Looking up the rest from reference TRBV5-6 and TRBJ2-5 gives the full variable domain: DAGVTQSPTHLIKTRGQQVTLRCSPKSGHDTVSWYQQALGQGPQFIFQYYEEEERQRGNFPDRFSGHQFPNYSSELNVNALLLGDSALYLCASSLARRWETQYFGPGTRLLVL.

This sequence joins TRBV2 and TRBJ1-6; 9 bases align to TRBD1. Germline assignment: CDR1 SNHLY and CDR2 FYNNEI. The CDR3 is 14 residues long. Trimming removed 10 bases from V and 9 bases from J; junction bases left unmatched: 10. This chain's CDR3 is CAIRQGTGSSPLHF. DNA of the CDR3: TGTGCCATCCGACAGGGGACAGGGAGTTCACCCCTCCACTTT.

The gene calls are TRBV5-4 and TRBJ2-2, with 9 bases identical to TRBD1. CDR3 length equals 16 residues. V lost 4 bases to trimming and J lost 5 bases; unmatched junction nucleotides: 9. Per germline, CDR1 SGHNT and CDR2 YYREEE (reference sequence). CDR3 nucleotides: TGTGCCAGCAGCCCCCCGGGACAGGGTCCTACCGGGGAGCTGTTTTTT. This codes for CASSPPGQGPTGELFF.

In this sample, this clone turned up a few times. The chain couples TRBV7-9 to TRBJ2-7; 13 bases agree with TRBD2. The ends lost 6 bases at V and 4 bases at J; junction bases unmatched: 3. CDR3 length: 14 amino acids. The V gene's germline CDR1 is SEHNR and CDR2 FQNEAQ (reference sequence). The chain's CDR3 is CASRRTSGSYEQYF. For the CDR3, the DNA is TGTGCCAGCAGGCGGACTAGCGGGAGTTACGAGCAGTACTTC.

The CDR3: CASSFIAGGVGELFF. The CDR3 coding sequence is TGTGCCAGCAGTTTCATTGCAGGGGGCGTAGGGGAGCTGTTTTTT. V usage is TRBV11-2 and J usage is TRBJ2-2; 8 bases line up with TRBD1. Germline lookup yields CDR1 SGHAT and CDR2 FQNNGV. V gave up 6 bases and J gave up 8 bases; unmatched junction bases: 11. The CDR3 is 15 amino acids.

The chain has TRBV30 and TRBJ1-5, with 7 bases identical to TRBD1. CDR1 GTSNPN and CDR2 SVGIG come from the germline V gene (reference sequence). CDR3 length equals 14 residues. Unmatched junction bases numbered 6, after V lost 3 bases and J lost 4 bases. CDR3 nucleotide sequence: TGTGCCTGGAGGGGAGCAGGGGGGAATCAGCCCCAGCATTTT. Translated, it gives CAWRGAGGNQPQHF.

The gene calls are TRBV7-9 and TRBJ1-6; D call uncertain. The CDR3 covers 12 residues. Per germline, CDR1 SEHNR and CDR2 FQNEAQ (reference sequence). The germline V and J ends were trimmed by 5 bases and 6 bases, with 5 bases remaining between them. CDR3 nucleotides: TGTGCCAGCAGCCCATTTAATTCACCCCTCCACTTT. It encodes CASSPFNSPLHF.

This chain links TRBV20-1 with TRBJ2-7; 11 nucleotides agree with TRBD2. The germline V gene encodes CDR1 DFQATT and CDR2 SNEGSKA (reference sequence). The CDR3 extends over 15 amino acids. Trimming cost V 3 bases and J 5 bases; bases outside gene matches: 9. CDR3 nucleotides: TGCAGTGCTAGTGCCCCGGGACTAGCGGACGACGAGCAGTACTTC. Residues: CSASAPGLADDEQYF.

This chain connects TRBV28 to TRBJ2-2, with 10 bases that match TRBD1. Unmatched junction bases numbered 7, after V lost 2 bases and J lost 7 bases. Germline V gene lookup returns CDR1 MDHEN and CDR2 SYDVKM. CDR3 length: 16 amino acids. The chain's CDR3 is CASSLGGTGAVGELFF. The CDR3 DNA is TGTGCCAGCAGTTTAGGGGGGACAGGGGCTGTCGGGGAGCTGTTTTTT.

The rearrangement uses TRBV7-9 and TRBJ2-5; D remains unclear. CDR3 length equals 14 residues. The V and J ends lost 5 bases and 2 bases respectively, with 12 bases between them. Germline values: CDR1 SEHNR, CDR2 FQNEAQ (reference sequence). CDR3: CASSPPAGQETQYF. CDR3 DNA: TGTGCCAGCAGCCCTCCGGCAGGTCAAGAGACCCAGTACTTC.

In this sample, this clone turned up once. The chain couples TRBV12-3 or TRBV12-4 to TRBJ2-5; D might be TRBD1 (6 bases). The CDR3 totals 12 residues. V lost 6 bases and J 7 bases, leaving 12 bases between the germline ends. The CDR3 loop is CASSSRGGTQYF. The CDR3 DNA sequence: TGTGCCAGCAGCTCCCGAGGGGGGACCCAGTACTTC.

The J gene is TRBJ2-3, the V gene TRBV29-1, with D hard to call. Trimming shortened V by 7 bases and J by 6 bases, and 8 bases separated the two germline ends. Germline V CDR1 and CDR2: SQVTM, ANQGSEA. This CDR3 is 10 amino acids long. The CDR3 reads CSAAVDTQYF. DNA for the CDR3: TGCAGCGCCGCGGTGGATACGCAGTATTTT.

The chain links TRBV27 to TRBJ1-2, with D maybe TRBD1 (5 bases). CDR1 MNHEY and CDR2 SMNVEV come from the germline V gene (reference sequence). V lost 4 bases, J lost 4 bases, and 16 bases lay in between. The CDR3 loop spans 15 amino acids. The CDR3 region is CASSYRALRGYGYTF. The CDR3 nucleotides are TGTGCCAGCAGTTACCGGGCCCTTAGGGGCTATGGCTACACCTTC.

This chain joins TRBV9 and TRBJ2-1, with 11 bases that match TRBD1. The trim removed 2 bases at V and 7 bases at J, leaving 5 bases unmatched. The germline V gene encodes CDR1 SGDLS and CDR2 YYNGEE. CDR3 length: 15 residues. The CDR3 sequence: CASSVGQGGGNEQFF. In DNA, the CDR3 is TGTGCCAGCAGCGTGGGACAGGGGGGAGGGAATGAGCAGTTCTTC.